This T cell receptor (beta chain) was retrieved from a study of cytomegalovirus exposure and HLA in healthy donors. Broader study findings: Listed as cytomegalovirus-associated were over 150 TCR beta chains. Reports indicated that the classifier achieved high specificity and sensitivity in diagnosing cytomegalovirus status.

From the roughly 110-subject validation cohort, which was separate from the roughly 670-subject first cohort, the donors were drawn. Produced via immunoSEQ multiplex PCR; TCRdb's table is partial and in-frame only. The sample carries 60,000 to 75,000 clones, approximately 96% recorded once. As regards this clone: The target antigen is unknown.

V was cut by 0 bases and J by 1 base, with 9 bases left in between. The length of the CDR3 is 15 residues. Germline V gene lookup returns CDR1 LNHNV and CDR2 YYDKDF (reference sequence). The specimen sequenced was PBMCs. This TCR was sampled from a man between 18 and 29 years old in good health and CMV-seronegative. The chain recombines TRBV15 with TRBJ1-1; D not resolved. The CDR3 DNA follows: TGTGCCACCAGCAGAGATCGGTCAGGGAACACTGAAGCTTTCTTT. It translates to CATSRDRSGNTEAFF.